This section outlines one T cell receptor (beta chain) sequence together with its context. The antigen is unknown. All of the isolated RNA was reverse transcribed, so expressed TCRB transcripts were sequenced. Some clones are missing from TCRdb's copy, which holds only in-frame ones; the method was immunoSEQ multiplex PCR. The data hold around 170,000 clones, with about 9% observed a single time. This entry comes from a study of beta chain features in type 1 diabetes. Findings of the study overall: Moderate yet significant TCRB CDR3 shortening was seen in Type 1 diabetes patients in all four CD4+ subsets.

Sorting based on CD45RO/CCR7/CD25/CD127/CD95/CD27 separated CD4+ naive, central memory, regulatory and stem cell-like memory cells. V lost 1 base to trimming and J lost 1 base, with 11 bases between them. Germline V CDR1 and CDR2: SGHRS, YFSETQ. This CDR3 has 15 residues. V usage is TRBV5-1 and J usage is TRBJ2-5, with D unclear. The sequenced sample was central memory CD4+ T cells from blood. The source of this sequence is a woman aged 30 to 39 with type 1 diabetes. The CDR3 loop is CASSLNSRVQETQYF. The CDR3 DNA sequence: TGCGCCAGCAGCTTGAACTCGAGAGTCCAAGAGACCCAGTACTTC. The full variable domain, with the rest looked up from reference TRBV5-1 and TRBJ2-5, is KAGVTQTPRYLIKTRGQQVTLSCSPISGHRSVSWYQQTPGQGLQFLFEYFSETQRNKGNFPGRFSGRQFSNSRSEMNVSTLELGDSALYLCASSLNSRVQETQYFGPGTRLLVL.